The TCR beta chain under discussion was sequenced for a study of blood T cell repertoires in COVID-19. Study at large: COVID-19 samples from acute and convalescent phases originated in the United States, Italy and Spain. The cDNA or gDNA used as material had been derived from T cells, B-cell-depleted T cells, or PBMCs.

V lost 2 bases and J lost 4, with 14 bases in between. CDR1 is MGHDK, CDR2 SYGVNS, per germline. The CDR3 is made up of 15 amino acids. Original handling: Estimation of nucleated cell counts was performed using reference gene primer amplification. TCRdb's copy holds only in-frame clones and misses some; the assay was immunoSEQ multiplex PCR. V, J and clone size derive from that table, while D and trimming were established from the DNA sequence. The sample yields more than 85,000 clones, about four fifths seen once. This sequence was found in a man aged 65-85 years with acute or convalescent COVID-19. The V and J genes are TRBV25-1 and TRBJ1-2; D is unresolved. Input material: peripheral blood. The CDR3 coding sequence is TGTGCCAGCAGTGAAGGAGGCGGCAGCGGCTATGGCTACACCTTC. Translation gives CASSEGGGSGYGYTF.